This T cell receptor (beta chain) was recorded in a study of Graves' ophthalmopathy and Graves' hyperthyroidism. Whole-study context: The stable label applied to hyperthyroidism with no ophthalmopathy within 18 months of follow-up. Overall study findings and caveats: The model's prediction of ophthalmopathy progression had roughly 68% sensitivity and around 72% specificity. Blood also carried most expanded thyroid clonotypes exceeding 0.001 frequency.

As regards this clonotype: The antigen remains unidentified.

Germline V CDR1 and CDR2: SEHNR, FQNEAQ (reference sequence). This CDR3 has 15 amino acids. V lost 5 bases and J lost 2; bases outside the gene matches: 6. Amplification from RNA transcripts yielded the TCR beta CDR3 regions. HTBI primers were employed in first-round RT-PCR, then a second-round multiplex PCR followed. Via MiXCR, TCRdb re-called the multiplex PCR reads, giving one row per CDR3 protein. Of about 1.1 million distinct CDR3 sequences in the sample, roughly two fifths were seen once. Aged 18 to 65, the patients with hyperthyroidism had under 2 months' duration and were newly diagnosed. The origin of this receptor is an adult man with Graves' hyperthyroidism. The V and J genes are TRBV7-9 and TRBJ1-2; 9 nucleotides match TRBD1. The source material was peripheral blood or thyroid tissue (not recorded which). The CDR3 here is CASSKIGTGNYGYTF. The CDR3 coding sequence is TGTGCCAGCAGCAAAATCGGGACAGGGAACTATGGCTACACCTTC.